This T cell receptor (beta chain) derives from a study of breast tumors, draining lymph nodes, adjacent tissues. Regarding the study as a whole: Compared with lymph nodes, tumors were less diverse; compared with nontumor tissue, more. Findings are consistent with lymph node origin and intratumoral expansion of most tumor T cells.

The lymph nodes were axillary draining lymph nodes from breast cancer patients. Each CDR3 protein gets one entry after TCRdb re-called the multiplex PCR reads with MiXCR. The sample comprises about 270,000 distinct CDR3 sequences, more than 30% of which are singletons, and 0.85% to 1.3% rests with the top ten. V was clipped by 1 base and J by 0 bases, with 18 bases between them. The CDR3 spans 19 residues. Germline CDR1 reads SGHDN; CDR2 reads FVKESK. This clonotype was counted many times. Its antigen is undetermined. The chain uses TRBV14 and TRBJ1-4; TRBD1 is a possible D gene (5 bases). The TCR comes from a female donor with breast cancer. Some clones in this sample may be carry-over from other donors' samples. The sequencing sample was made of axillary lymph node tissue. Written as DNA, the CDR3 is TGTGCCAGCAGCCAAGGACAGCCCGACGGGTATGCAACTAATGAAAAACTGTTTTTT. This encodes CASSQGQPDGYATNEKLFF.